This T cell receptor beta chain is drawn from a study of CD8+CD57+ T cells in acquired aplastic anemia. According to the study, genomic DNA was the template for TCR beta VDJ and CDR3 profiling. One entry per CDR3 protein results from TCRdb running MiXCR on the reads. This table has approximately 170,000 distinct CDR3 sequences, 50% to 55% appearing once. The sample holds a few counts of this clonotype. The antigen is undetermined. A read error may be the cause here, since a much bigger clone is one base away. Findings of the study overall: Patients had approximately 30 CD8+ CDR3 sequences in common with controls (the shared set).

The CDR3 covers 14 residues. J was trimmed by 6 bases and V by 4 bases; bases with no gene match: 9. The V gene's germline CDR1 is MNHEY and CDR2 SVGAGI. The chain carries TRBV6-5 and TRBJ2-7, with TRBD1 identical over 7 bases. This clonotype was sampled from a human donor in good health, serving as a control. What was sequenced was sorted CD4+, CD8+, or CD8+CD57+ T cells (not recorded which) from PBMCs. The CDR3 DNA reads TGTGCCAGCAGTTTAACTGGGGCAGGGGGCGAGCAGTACTTC. Protein: CASSLTGAGGEQYF.